This TCR beta chain was obtained from a study of T cell repertoires in aging, cancer and after chemotherapy. Study-wide background: Paired samples before and after chemotherapy came from glioblastoma patients receiving temozolomide-based therapy. The full dataset contained several million TCR reads. General observations from the study: Untreated cancer patients had significantly lower blood TCR diversity than age-matched healthy donors.

This CDR3 spans 14 amino acids. Germline V lookup: CDR1 MDHEN, CDR2 SYDVKM. V lost 6 bases and J lost 5; bases outside the gene matches: 6. Amplification of TCR beta used genomic DNA extracted from peripheral blood. This clonotype was counted once. What it recognizes is unknown. Rearranged V-D-J TRB sequences were amplified with a mixed TRB-A/B primer pool. TCRdb fed the multiplex PCR reads into MiXCR, producing one record per CDR3 protein. The sample shows 2,000 to 3,000 distinct CDR3 sequences, about 25% of them seen only once. The rearrangement uses TRBV28 and TRBJ1-5, with 8 bases matching TRBD1. Material for sequencing was blood. This sequence originates from a human donor with a solid tumor. CDR3 region: CASRGQGPYQPQHF. The CDR3 nucleotides read TGTGCCAGCAGAGGACAGGGCCCCTATCAGCCCCAGCATTTT.